The 28 T cell receptor beta chains below come from one sample, sequenced in a study of OX40 agonist ivuxolimab in advanced cancers. TCRdb's table, derived via immunoSEQ multiplex PCR, lists solely in-frame clones and lacks some. Of about 52,000 clones listed, about 82% are singletons. The starting material was CD4+ or CD8+ T cells sorted from blood, obtained in a trial of the OX40 agonist ivuxolimab. Receptors were obtained from an adult with an advanced solid tumor such as melanoma, head and neck, liver or kidney cancer.

DNA of the CDR3: TGTGCCAGCAGACTCTGGACAGGGGTGATGGGTGAGGAAGTGGCAGATACGCAGTATTTT. Translating it yields CASRLWTGVMGEEVADTQYF. This chain connects TRBV28 to TRBJ2-3, with 9 bases identical to TRBD1. After removal of 6 bases from V and 4 bases from J, the junction contained 23 bases not matched to a gene. The CDR3 length is 20 residues. Germline CDR1 is MDHEN and CDR2 is SYDVKM.

This clone occurred a few times. The chain recombines TRBV10-3 with TRBJ2-5; 8 bases are a match to TRBD2. The CDR3 has 14 amino acids. J gave up 4 bases and V 9 bases, and 10 bases lay outside the gene matches. Germline V gene data show CDR1 as ENHRY and CDR2 as SYGVKD. In DNA, the CDR3 is TGTGCCATTTCCGGGGGGGCAATCGGAGAGACCCAGTACTTC. This codes for CAISGGAIGETQYF.

The chain joins TRBV25-1 to TRBJ2-3, with D uncertain. Germline lookup yields CDR1 MGHDK and CDR2 SYGVNS. The CDR3 has 14 amino acids. The V and J ends lost 2 bases and 4 bases respectively, with 10 bases between them. CDR3 residues: CASSEIPRADTQYF. CDR3 bases: TGTGCCAGCAGTGAAATCCCTAGGGCAGATACGCAGTATTTT.

The gene calls are TRBV11-3 and TRBJ2-7; D ambiguous. The CDR3 extends over 14 amino acids. The V end lost 3 bases, the J end lost 2 bases, and 11 bases lay between the germline ends. Looked up from germline, CDR1 is SGHNT and CDR2 is YENEEA. CDR3 sequence reads: CASSFSGDAYEQYF. DNA for the CDR3: TGTGCCAGCAGCTTCAGTGGGGATGCCTACGAGCAGTACTTC.

V gene TRBV7-3 combines with J gene TRBJ2-7, with 9 positions matching TRBD1. This CDR3 region has 16 residues. V was pared by 5 bases and J by 2 bases, with 10 bases of the junction left unmatched. Germline loops: CDR1 SGHTA, CDR2 FQGTGA. CDR3: CASSLGWTGVTYEQYF. In DNA form, the CDR3 reads TGTGCCAGCAGCCTAGGGTGGACAGGGGTGACCTACGAGCAGTACTTC.

The rearrangement links TRBV6-4 to TRBJ2-6, with D hard to call. Trimming stripped 4 bases from V and 4 bases from J, with 8 bases between. The CDR3 is made up of 14 amino acids. CDR1 is MRHNA, CDR2 SNTAGT, per germline. The CDR3 spells CASSGSGGANVLTF. The CDR3 DNA reads as TGTGCCAGCAGTGGATCCGGGGGGGCCAACGTCCTGACTTTC.

The rearrangement links TRBV6-5 to TRBJ2-7; D call uncertain. Germline assignment: CDR1 MNHEY and CDR2 SVGAGI. The CDR3 has 12 residues. Trimming took off 4 bases at V and 3 bases at J, with 7 bases between the two ends. This chain's CDR3 is CASSLRGYEQYF. CDR3 in DNA: TGTGCCAGCAGTTTGAGAGGCTACGAGCAGTACTTC.

This chain links TRBV4-2 with TRBJ2-1; 7 nucleotides align to TRBD2. The CDR3 runs to 18 residues. Germline V gives CDR1 LGHNA, CDR2 YNFKEQ. J lost 2 bases, V lost 4 bases, and 14 bases had no gene match. CDR3: CASSPGWGGAGAYNEQFF. The CDR3 region has the DNA TGTGCCAGCAGCCCTGGATGGGGGGGTGCGGGGGCCTACAATGAGCAGTTCTTC.

The rearrangement links TRBV2 to TRBJ2-7, with D perhaps TRBD2 (6 bases). The CDR3 sequence is 13 residues long. The germline gives CDR1 SNHLY, CDR2 FYNNEI. The V and J ends lost 7 bases and 2 bases respectively, with 12 bases between them. For the CDR3, the DNA is TGTGCCAGCAACCCGACGGGGGCCTACGAGCAGTACTTC. This gives the protein CASNPTGAYEQYF.

The chain recombines TRBV9 with TRBJ1-1; D possibly corresponds to TRBD1 (5 bases). Per germline, CDR1 SGDLS and CDR2 YYNGEE. CDR3 length: 14 amino acids. Trimming left V 1 base short and J 3 bases short, with 10 bases between. The CDR3 loop reads CASSVTQGDTEAFF. The CDR3 nucleotides are TGTGCCAGCAGCGTAACTCAGGGCGACACTGAAGCTTTCTTT.

V and J are TRBV4-1 and TRBJ1-5, with D perhaps matching TRBD1 (5 bases). Trimming pared 3 bases from V and 4 bases from J, leaving 7 bases between. Germline V gives CDR1 MGHRA, CDR2 YSYEKL. The CDR3 loop spans 13 amino acids. This CDR3 is CASSQGENQPQHF. CDR3 nucleotides: TGCGCCAGCAGCCAGGGGGAAAATCAGCCCCAGCATTTT.

In this sample, this clone turned up once. DNA of the CDR3: TGTGCCAGCAGCTTAGGCTTAGCTCGCGAGACCCAGTACTTC. It translates to CASSLGLARETQYF. The genes are TRBV7-2 and TRBJ2-5; D not certain. The CDR3 totals 14 residues. V dropped 1 base and J dropped 5 bases, with 11 bases sitting between them. Germline CDR1 is SGHTA and CDR2 is FQGNSA.

This clone appeared a single time. This chain links TRBV5-1 with TRBJ1-3; the D gene is possibly TRBD1 (5 bases). Germline V lookup: CDR1 SGHRS, CDR2 YFSETQ. The ends were cut back, 4 bases at V and 0 bases at J, with 11 bases in the middle. CDR3 length: 15 amino acids. The CDR3 region has the DNA TGCGCCAGCAGCCCTACAGGTGACTCTGGAAACACCATATATTTT. Its protein product is CASSPTGDSGNTIYF.

The genes are TRBV6-5 and TRBJ2-1; the D gene is possibly TRBD2 (6 bases). The CDR3 is made up of 15 amino acids. The germline V and J ends were trimmed by 0 bases and 8 bases, with 14 bases remaining between them. Germline V CDR1 and CDR2: MNHEY, SVGAGI. This CDR3 reads CASSYSIRGSDEQFF. The CDR3 coding sequence is TGTGCCAGCAGTTACTCGATCCGGGGGTCCGATGAGCAGTTCTTC.

The DNA of the CDR3 is TGTGCCAGCAGTTACTCGACATGGGGGTACGAGCAGTACTTC. It specifies CASSYSTWGYEQYF. The chain links TRBV6-5 to TRBJ2-7, with D perhaps assigned TRBD1 or TRBD2 (5 bases each). The CDR3 spans 14 residues. Germline assignment: CDR1 MNHEY and CDR2 SVGAGI. The ends were cut back, 0 bases at V and 4 bases at J, with 10 bases in the middle.

The rearrangement uses TRBV5-1 and TRBJ2-3; 9 bases map to TRBD2. J was trimmed by 4 bases and V by 0 bases; bases with no gene match: 15. Germline lookup yields CDR1 SGHRS and CDR2 YFSETQ. The CDR3 has 19 amino acids. CDR3 nucleotides: TGCGCCAGCAGCTTGGGGTGGGTGACTAGCGGCAGTTGGCCAGATACGCAGTATTTT. Its protein product is CASSLGWVTSGSWPDTQYF.

The chain employs TRBV25-1 and TRBJ1-6, with D maybe TRBD1 (6 bases). V was pared by 7 bases and J by 6 bases, with 13 bases between. This CDR3 has 14 amino acids. The germline V gene encodes CDR1 MGHDK and CDR2 SYGVNS. CDR3 in amino acids: CASKEGGSNSPLHF. Here the CDR3 DNA reads TGTGCCAGCAAGGAGGGGGGATCTAATTCACCCCTCCACTTT.

This clone was observed a single time. The V call is TRBV19, the J call TRBJ1-1; D is perhaps TRBD1 (6 bases). CDR3 length equals 14 residues. In germline, CDR1 is LNHDA, CDR2 SQIVND (reference sequence). The germline V and J ends were trimmed by 1 base and 4 bases, with 10 bases remaining between them. DNA for the CDR3: TGTGCCAGTAGTATAGGGGCCAGGGGCACTGAAGCTTTCTTT. It is translated as CASSIGARGTEAFF. The whole variable domain, remainder taken from reference TRBV19 and TRBJ1-1, is DGGITQSPKYLFRKEGQNVTLSCEQNLNHDAMYWYRQDPGQGLRLIYYSQIVNDFQKGDIAEGYSVSREKKESFPLTVTSAQKNPTAFYLCASSIGARGTEAFFGQGTRLTVV.

Written as DNA, the CDR3 is TGTGCCAGCAGCTTAGGACAGGGGAACGAGGGTCTCCACTTT. It codes for CASSLGQGNEGLHF. The chain couples TRBV7-9 to TRBJ1-6, with 8 bases fitting TRBD1. After removal of 1 base from V and 16 bases from J, the junction contained 9 bases not matched to a gene. The CDR3 has 14 residues. Germline loops: CDR1 SEHNR, CDR2 FQNEAQ (reference sequence).

The V and J genes are TRBV15 and TRBJ2-3, with 11 bases matching TRBD2. Germline V gene lookup returns CDR1 LNHNV and CDR2 YYDKDF (reference sequence). Trimming removed 1 base from V and 6 bases from J; junction bases left unmatched: 6. The CDR3 covers 16 residues. The CDR3 DNA follows: TGTGCCACCAGCAGAGTAGCGGGGGGGGATCTGGATACGCAGTATTTT. It translates to CATSRVAGGDLDTQYF.

The chain links TRBV4-2 to TRBJ2-7, with D perhaps TRBD1 (6 bases). CDR1 is LGHNA, CDR2 YNFKEQ, per germline. With 1 base removed from V and 5 bases from J, the gap between germline ends came to 15 bases. The CDR3 is 15 amino acids. The CDR3 DNA reads TGTGCCAGCAGCCAAGCTGCAGGGGCTCGAGACGAGCAGTACTTC. This translates into CASSQAAGARDEQYF.

This clone was seen once. V and J are TRBV18 and TRBJ2-1; D not certain. Germline V gene lookup returns CDR1 KGHSH and CDR2 LQKENI. Deletions cut 0 bases from V and 7 bases from J, with 7 bases between. CDR3 length: 13 residues. The CDR3 DNA reads TGTGCCAGCTCACCACCTCAGATAAATGAGCAGTTCTTC. Amino acid sequence: CASSPPQINEQFF.

As for this clone: The same CDR3 is also encoded by other DNA sequences in this sample. The gene calls are TRBV29-1 and TRBJ2-7, with D perhaps assigned TRBD1 or TRBD2 (6 bases each). Germline V CDR1 and CDR2: SQVTM, ANQGSEA. The CDR3 spans 17 residues. V dropped 4 bases and J dropped 1 base, with 23 bases sitting between them. CDR3 sequence reads: CSVVIRGRGRGSYEQYF. The DNA for the CDR3 is TGCAGCGTTGTAATCCGGGGGCGGGGCCGGGGTTCCTACGAGCAGTACTTC.

The gene calls are TRBV7-3 and TRBJ2-2, with D possibly being TRBD2 (6 bases). V lost 1 base and J lost 13, with 10 bases in between. From germline, CDR1 is SGHTA and CDR2 FQGTGA. The CDR3 length is 12 residues. CDR3 nucleotides: TGTGCCAGCAGCTTAAATCGGGGGAGGCTGTTTTTT. It yields the protein CASSLNRGRLFF.

The sample holds a few counts of this clone. V usage is TRBV7-2 and J usage is TRBJ1-4; D uncertain. V was clipped by 2 bases and J by 3 bases, with 10 bases between them. The CDR3 loop spans 15 amino acids. In germline, CDR1 is SGHTA, CDR2 FQGNSA. CDR3 in amino acids: CASSLRAGPNEKLFF. In DNA, the CDR3 is TGTGCCAGCAGCTTACGTGCAGGTCCTAATGAAAAACTGTTTTTT.

The chain recombines TRBV29-1 with TRBJ2-5; possible D gene TRBD2, 7 bases. CDR3 length equals 14 residues. Germline-derived CDR1 and CDR2 are SQVTM and ANQGSEA. V lost 5 bases and J 1 base, leaving 14 bases between the germline ends. This CDR3 reads CSVLAGAAQETQYF. The DNA of the CDR3 is TGCAGCGTTCTCGCGGGGGCCGCCCAAGAGACCCAGTACTTC.

The chain combines TRBV11-3 with TRBJ1-1, with TRBD1 matching 7 bases. CDR3 length: 14 residues. Looked up from germline, CDR1 is SGHNT and CDR2 is YENEEA. The J segment lost 1 base and the V segment lost 6 bases, leaving 5 bases of the junction unmatched. CDR3 sequence: CASSTGAGNTEAFF. The CDR3 bases are TGTGCCAGCAGTACAGGGGCGGGGAACACTGAAGCTTTCTTT.

The chain is built from TRBV2 and TRBJ1-2; tentatively, D is TRBD1 (5 bases). V lost 7 bases and J 6 bases, leaving 18 bases between the germline ends. The V gene's germline CDR1 is SNHLY and CDR2 FYNNEI. This CDR3 region has 14 residues. The CDR3 sequence: CASNAGTGYDGYTF. The CDR3 DNA reads as TGTGCCAGCAACGCTGGGACGGGTTATGATGGCTACACCTTC.